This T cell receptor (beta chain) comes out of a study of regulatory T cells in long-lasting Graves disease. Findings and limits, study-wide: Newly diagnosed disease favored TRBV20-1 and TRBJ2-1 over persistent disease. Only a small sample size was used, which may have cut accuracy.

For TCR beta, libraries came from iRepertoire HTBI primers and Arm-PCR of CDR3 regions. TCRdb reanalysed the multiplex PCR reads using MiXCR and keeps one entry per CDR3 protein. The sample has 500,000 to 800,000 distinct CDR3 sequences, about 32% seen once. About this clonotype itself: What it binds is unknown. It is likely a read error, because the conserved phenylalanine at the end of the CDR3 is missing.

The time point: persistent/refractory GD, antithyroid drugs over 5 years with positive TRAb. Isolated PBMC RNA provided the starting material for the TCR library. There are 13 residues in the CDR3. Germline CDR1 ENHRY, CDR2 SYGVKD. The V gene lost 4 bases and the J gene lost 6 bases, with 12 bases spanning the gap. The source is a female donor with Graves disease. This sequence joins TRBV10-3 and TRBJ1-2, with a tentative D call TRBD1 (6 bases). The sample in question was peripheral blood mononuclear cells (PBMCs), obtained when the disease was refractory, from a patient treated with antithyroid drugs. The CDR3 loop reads CAISVRTADGYTL. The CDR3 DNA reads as TGTGCCATCAGTGTTAGGACAGCGGATGGCTACACCCTC.